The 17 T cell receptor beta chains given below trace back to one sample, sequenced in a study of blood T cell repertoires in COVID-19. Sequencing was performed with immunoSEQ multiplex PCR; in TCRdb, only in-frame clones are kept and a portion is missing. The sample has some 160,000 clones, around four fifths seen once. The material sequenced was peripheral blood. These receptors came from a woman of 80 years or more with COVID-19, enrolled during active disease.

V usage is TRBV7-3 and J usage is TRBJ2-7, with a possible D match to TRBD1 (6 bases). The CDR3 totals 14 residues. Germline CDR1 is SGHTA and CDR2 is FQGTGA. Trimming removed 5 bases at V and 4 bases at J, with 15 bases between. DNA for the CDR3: TGTGCCAGCAGCCAGACAGGCTCCGGATACGAGCAGTACTTC. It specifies CASSQTGSGYEQYF.

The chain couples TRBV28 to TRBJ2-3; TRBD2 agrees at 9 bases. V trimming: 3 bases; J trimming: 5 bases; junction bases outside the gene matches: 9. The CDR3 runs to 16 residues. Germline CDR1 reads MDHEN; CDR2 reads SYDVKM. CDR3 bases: TGTGCCAGCAGTTTCGTTGCGGGAGGGCCGGGAGATACGCAGTATTTT. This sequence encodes CASSFVAGGPGDTQYF. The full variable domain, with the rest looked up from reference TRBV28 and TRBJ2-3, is DVKVTQSSRYLVKRTGEKVFLECVQDMDHENMFWYRQDPGLGLRLIYFSYDVKMKEKGDIPEGYSVSREKKERFSLILESASTNQTSMYLCASSFVAGGPGDTQYFGPGTRLTVL.

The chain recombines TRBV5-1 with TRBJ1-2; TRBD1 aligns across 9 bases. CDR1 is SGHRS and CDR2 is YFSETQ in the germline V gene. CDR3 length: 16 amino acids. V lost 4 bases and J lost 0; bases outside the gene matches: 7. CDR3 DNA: TGCGCCAGCAGCCCTACAGGGGGCCCAGCTAACTATGGCTACACCTTC. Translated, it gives CASSPTGGPANYGYTF.

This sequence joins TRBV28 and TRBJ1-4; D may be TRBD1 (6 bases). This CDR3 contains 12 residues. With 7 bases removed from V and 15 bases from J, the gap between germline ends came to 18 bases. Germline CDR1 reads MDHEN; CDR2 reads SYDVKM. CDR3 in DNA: TGTGCCAGCACCCCGGACAGAATGGTTGTGTTTTTT. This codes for CASTPDRMVVFF.

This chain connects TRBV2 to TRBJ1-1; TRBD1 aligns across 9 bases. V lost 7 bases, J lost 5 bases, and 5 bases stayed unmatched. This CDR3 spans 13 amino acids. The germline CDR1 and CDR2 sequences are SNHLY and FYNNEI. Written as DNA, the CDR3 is TGTGCCAGCACACAGGGGGCAAGGACTGAAGCTTTCTTT. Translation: CASTQGARTEAFF.

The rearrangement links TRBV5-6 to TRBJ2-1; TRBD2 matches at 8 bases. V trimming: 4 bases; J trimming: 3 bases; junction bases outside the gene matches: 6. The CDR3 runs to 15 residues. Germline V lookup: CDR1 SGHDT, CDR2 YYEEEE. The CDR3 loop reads CASSPGGALYNEQFF. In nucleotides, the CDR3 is TGTGCCAGCAGCCCCGGGGGGGCCCTCTACAATGAGCAGTTCTTC.

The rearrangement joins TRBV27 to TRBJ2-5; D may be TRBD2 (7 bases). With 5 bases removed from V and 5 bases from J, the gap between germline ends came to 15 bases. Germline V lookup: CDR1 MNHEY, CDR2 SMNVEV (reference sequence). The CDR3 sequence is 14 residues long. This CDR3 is CASSPSWGGETQYF. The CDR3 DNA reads TGTGCCAGCAGTCCCTCGTGGGGGGGCGAGACCCAGTACTTC.

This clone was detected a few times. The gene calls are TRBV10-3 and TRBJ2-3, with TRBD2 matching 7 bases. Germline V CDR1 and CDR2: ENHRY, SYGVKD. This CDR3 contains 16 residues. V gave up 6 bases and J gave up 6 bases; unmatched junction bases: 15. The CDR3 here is CAIRAASGPASDTQYF. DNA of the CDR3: TGTGCCATCAGAGCAGCTAGCGGTCCCGCCTCTGATACGCAGTATTTT.

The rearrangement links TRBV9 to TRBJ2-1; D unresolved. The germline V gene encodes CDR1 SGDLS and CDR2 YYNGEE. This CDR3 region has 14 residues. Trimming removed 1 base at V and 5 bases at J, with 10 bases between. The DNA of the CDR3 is TGTGCCAGCAGCGTACAAGCTTCGAACAATGAGCAGTTCTTC. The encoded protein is CASSVQASNNEQFF.

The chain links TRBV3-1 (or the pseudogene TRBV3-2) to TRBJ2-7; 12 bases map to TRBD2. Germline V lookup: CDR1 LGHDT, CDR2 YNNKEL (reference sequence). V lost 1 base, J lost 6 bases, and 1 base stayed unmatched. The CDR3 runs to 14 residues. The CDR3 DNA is TGTGCCAGCAGCCAAGGGACTAGCGGGGCCGAGCAGTACTTC. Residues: CASSQGTSGAEQYF.

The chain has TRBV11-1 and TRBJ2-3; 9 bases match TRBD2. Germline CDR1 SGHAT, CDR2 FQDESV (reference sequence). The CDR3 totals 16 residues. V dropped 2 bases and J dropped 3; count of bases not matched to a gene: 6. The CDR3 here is CASSLSAGGATDTQYF. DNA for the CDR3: TGTGCCAGCAGCTTAAGCGCGGGAGGGGCAACAGATACGCAGTATTTT.

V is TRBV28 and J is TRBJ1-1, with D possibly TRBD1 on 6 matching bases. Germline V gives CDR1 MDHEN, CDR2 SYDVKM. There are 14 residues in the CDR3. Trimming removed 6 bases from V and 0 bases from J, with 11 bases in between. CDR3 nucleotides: TGTGCCAGCAGCGGGGGGGCGATGAACACTGAAGCTTTCTTT. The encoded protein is CASSGGAMNTEAFF.

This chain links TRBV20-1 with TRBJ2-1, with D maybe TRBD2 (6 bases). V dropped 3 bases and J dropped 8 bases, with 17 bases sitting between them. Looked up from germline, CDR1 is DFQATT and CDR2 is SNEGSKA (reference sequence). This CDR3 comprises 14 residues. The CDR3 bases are TGCAGTGCTAGTAAGCTAGCGAGAGGCGATGAGCAGTTCTTC. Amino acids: CSASKLARGDEQFF.

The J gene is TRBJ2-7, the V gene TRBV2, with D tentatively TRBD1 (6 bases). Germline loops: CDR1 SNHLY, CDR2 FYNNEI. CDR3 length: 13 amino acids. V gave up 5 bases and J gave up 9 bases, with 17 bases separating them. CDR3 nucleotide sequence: TGTGCCAGCAGTAGGGACAAGGGACGGGCGCAGTACTTC. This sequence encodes CASSRDKGRAQYF.

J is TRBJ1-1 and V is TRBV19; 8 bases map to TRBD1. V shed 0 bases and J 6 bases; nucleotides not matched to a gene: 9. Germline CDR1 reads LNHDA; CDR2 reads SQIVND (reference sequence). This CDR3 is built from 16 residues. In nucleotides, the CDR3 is TGTGCCAGTAGTATAGAATCCAGGACAGGGACCGCTGAAGCTTTCTTT. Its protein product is CASSIESRTGTAEAFF.

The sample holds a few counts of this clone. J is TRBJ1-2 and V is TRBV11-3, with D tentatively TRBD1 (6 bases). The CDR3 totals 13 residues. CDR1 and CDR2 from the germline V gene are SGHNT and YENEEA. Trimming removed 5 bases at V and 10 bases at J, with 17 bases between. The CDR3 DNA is TGTGCCAGCAGCCCGAACAGGGACGGGGACTACACCTTC. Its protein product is CASSPNRDGDYTF.

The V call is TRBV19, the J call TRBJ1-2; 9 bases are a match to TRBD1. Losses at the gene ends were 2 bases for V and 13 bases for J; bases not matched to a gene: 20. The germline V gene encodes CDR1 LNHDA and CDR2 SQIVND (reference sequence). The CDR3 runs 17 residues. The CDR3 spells CASSIIPRTGEARRGTF. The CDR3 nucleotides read TGTGCCAGTAGTATAATCCCTCGGACAGGGGAGGCCCGCCGGGGCACCTTC.